Below, 20 T cell receptor beta chains from the same sample are listed, as sequenced in a study of blood T cell repertoires in COVID-19. Profiled with immunoSEQ multiplex PCR; TCRdb holds only in-frame clones, not every one. The data contain about 190,000 clones, roughly 78% of them singletons. The source material was peripheral blood. These receptors all stem from a woman aged 80 or older with active or convalescent COVID-19.

The J gene is TRBJ1-1, the V gene TRBV19; maybe TRBD1 (5 bases). V lost 9 bases and J lost 11, with 19 bases in between. The CDR3 length is 12 residues. Germline CDR1 and CDR2: LNHDA and SQIVND (reference sequence). The DNA of the CDR3 is TGTGCCAGCCGGGACGGAGGGCTCGCTGCTTTCTTT. Translating gives CASRDGGLAAFF.

In this sample, this clone turned up a few times. CDR3 protein: CASSVVLTDTQYF. CDR3 in DNA: TGTGCCAGCAGCGTAGTTCTCACAGATACGCAGTATTTT. The chain couples TRBV9 to TRBJ2-3; D uncertain. CDR1 and CDR2 (germline): SGDLS, YYNGEE. Trimming pared 0 bases from V and 2 bases from J, leaving 4 bases between. The CDR3 is 13 residues long.

This clone was picked up one time. This chain connects TRBV4-3 to TRBJ2-5; D gene ambiguous. The ends were cut back, 0 bases at V and 2 bases at J, with 13 bases in the middle. In germline, CDR1 is LGHNA, CDR2 YSLEER. The CDR3 extends over 16 amino acids. The CDR3 sequence is CASSQDTDIAQETQYF. The CDR3 DNA is TGCGCCAGCAGCCAAGATACAGACATTGCACAAGAGACCCAGTACTTC.

The CDR3 loop is CASSSGQGDYEQYF. The CDR3 region has the DNA TGTGCCAGCAGTTCGGGACAGGGGGATTACGAGCAGTACTTC. The gene calls are TRBV3-1 (or the pseudogene TRBV3-2) and TRBJ2-7; TRBD1 agrees at 11 bases. Germline-derived CDR1 and CDR2 are LGHDT and YNNKEL (reference sequence). CDR3 length: 14 residues. The ends lost 6 bases at V and 4 bases at J; junction bases unmatched: 5.

This chain uses TRBV25-1 with TRBJ1-4, with D perhaps TRBD1 (6 bases). CDR1 MGHDK and CDR2 SYGVNS come from the germline V gene. V lost 3 bases and J 8 bases, leaving 13 bases between the germline ends. This CDR3 has 14 residues. The CDR3 sequence is CASSEQGREEKLFF. The CDR3, as DNA: TGTGCCAGCAGTGAGCAGGGGCGGGAGGAAAAACTGTTTTTT.

In this sample, this clone turned up many times. CDR3 nucleotides: TGTGCCAGCAGCCCAGGGACAGGAGATCTGGAGGAGCAGTACTTC. Protein sequence: CASSPGTGDLEEQYF. V is TRBV7-9 and J is TRBJ2-7; TRBD1 aligns across 8 bases. Per the germline V gene, CDR1 is SEHNR and CDR2 is FQNEAQ (reference sequence). The CDR3 contains 15 residues. Unmatched junction bases numbered 13, after V lost 5 bases and J lost 7 bases.

There are many counts of this clone. The J gene is TRBJ1-2, the V gene TRBV4-2; D call uncertain. V was clipped by 0 bases and J by 6 bases, with 14 bases between them. Germline assignment: CDR1 LGHNA and CDR2 YNFKEQ. The CDR3 loop spans 15 amino acids. This chain's CDR3 is CASSQDFKEVHGYTF. The CDR3 DNA is TGTGCCAGCAGCCAAGATTTTAAGGAGGTCCATGGCTACACCTTC.

J is TRBJ2-5 and V is TRBV20-1; tentatively, D is TRBD2 (5 bases). Per the germline V gene, CDR1 is DFQATT and CDR2 is SNEGSKA (reference sequence). Trimming stripped 1 base from V and 10 bases from J, with 7 bases between. This CDR3 is built from 10 residues. The CDR3: CSARAGIQYF. CDR3 in DNA: TGCAGTGCTAGAGCCGGGATCCAGTACTTC.

The sample holds one count of this clone. The chain links TRBV9 to TRBJ1-6, with a tentative D call TRBD1 (6 bases). V gave up 0 bases and J gave up 7 bases, with 11 bases separating them. This CDR3 spans 15 amino acids. Germline V gives CDR1 SGDLS, CDR2 YYNGEE. DNA for the CDR3: TGTGCCAGCAGCGTAGGTGGGGGCGGGAATTCACCCCTCCACTTT. Translated: CASSVGGGGNSPLHF.

The rearrangement links TRBV27 to TRBJ2-1; D unresolved. CDR3 length: 15 residues. From germline, CDR1 is MNHEY and CDR2 SMNVEV (reference sequence). Between the trimmed V and J ends, which lost 1 base and 0 bases, there was a span of 7 bases. The CDR3 is CASSLYWSSYNEQFF. CDR3 bases: TGTGCCAGCAGTTTATACTGGAGCTCCTACAATGAGCAGTTCTTC.

The rearrangement uses TRBV7-8 and TRBJ2-5, with D perhaps TRBD2 (6 bases). There are 15 residues in the CDR3. V shed 1 base and J shed 4 bases, with 13 bases lying between them. Germline assignment: CDR1 SGHVS and CDR2 FQNEAQ. For the CDR3, the DNA is TGTGCCAGCAGCTTAGGGCTAGCGTTTGGAGAGACCCAGTACTTC. It codes for CASSLGLAFGETQYF.

This chain connects TRBV5-1 to TRBJ2-2, with 10 bases matching TRBD1. Germline CDR1 is SGHRS and CDR2 is YFSETQ. The CDR3 is 16 residues long. Trimming cost V 1 base and J 4 bases; bases outside gene matches: 4. As DNA, the CDR3 is TGCGCCAGCAGCTTGAAGGGACAGGGGAGCACCGGGGAGCTGTTTTTT. It is translated as CASSLKGQGSTGELFF.

Concerning this clone itself: Other DNA sequences in the sample encode the same CDR3. The chain recombines TRBV11-2 with TRBJ1-1, with D perhaps TRBD1 (5 bases). The CDR3 consists of 13 residues. V was cut by 1 base and J by 5 bases, with 8 bases left in between. CDR1 SGHAT and CDR2 FQNNGV come from the germline V gene. This CDR3 is CASSLAGGTEAFF. In nucleotides, the CDR3 is TGTGCCAGCAGCTTAGCGGGGGGGACTGAAGCTTTCTTT.

The chain joins TRBV18 to TRBJ2-1, with 8 bases aligning to TRBD2. Germline V gene lookup returns CDR1 KGHSH and CDR2 LQKENI. This CDR3 contains 14 residues. The V gene end was trimmed by 5 bases and the J gene end by 7 bases; junction bases not matched to a gene: 7. The CDR3 spells CASSTSGTRNEQFF. The DNA for the CDR3 is TGTGCCAGCTCAACCTCCGGGACTAGGAATGAGCAGTTCTTC.

V gene TRBV24-1 combines with J gene TRBJ2-1, with D maybe TRBD2 (6 bases). Trimming removed 2 bases at V and 0 bases at J, with 10 bases between. The CDR3 has 16 amino acids. Germline V gene data show CDR1 as KGHDR and CDR2 as SFDVKD. The CDR3 bases are TGTGCCACCAGTGATTCTGGGGGGAGCTCCTACAATGAGCAGTTCTTC. It codes for CATSDSGGSSYNEQFF.

The rearrangement links TRBV7-9 to TRBJ2-1; a possible D gene is TRBD2 (7 bases). V gave up 7 bases and J gave up 6 bases, with 16 bases separating them. Germline CDR1 reads SEHNR; CDR2 reads FQNEAQ (reference sequence). The CDR3 is 14 amino acids. This chain's CDR3 is CASNRGGRINEQFF. The CDR3, as DNA: TGTGCCAGCAACCGCGGGGGCCGTATCAATGAGCAGTTCTTC.

The CDR3 DNA sequence: TGTGCCAGCAGTGAAGGGACAGGGGTGTACGCCGCCTTCGGCTACACCTTC. It yields the protein CASSEGTGVYAAFGYTF. The chain has TRBV6-1 and TRBJ1-2, with TRBD1 matching 9 bases. The CDR3 is made up of 17 amino acids. CDR1 MNHNS and CDR2 SASEGT come from the germline V gene. With 1 base clipped from V and 8 bases from J, the junction kept 14 bases outside the gene matches.

This clone was observed a handful of times. This chain joins TRBV5-4 and TRBJ1-1, with TRBD1 matching 9 bases. The CDR3 covers 15 residues. V trimming: 4 bases; J trimming: 7 bases; junction bases outside the gene matches: 11. Germline CDR1 reads SGHNT; CDR2 reads YYREEE (reference sequence). The CDR3 is CASSQLQGAALEAFF. CDR3 in DNA: TGTGCCAGCAGCCAACTACAGGGGGCGGCACTTGAAGCTTTCTTT.

V and J are TRBV7-2 and TRBJ1-5; 8 nucleotides align to TRBD1. CDR1 SGHTA and CDR2 FQGNSA come from the germline V gene. The CDR3 totals 16 residues. The trim removed 7 bases at V and 2 bases at J, leaving 10 bases unmatched. CDR3 nucleotide sequence: TGTGCCAGCACTAGACAGGGGCCGGTGGGCAATCAGCCCCAGCATTTT. Amino acid sequence: CASTRQGPVGNQPQHF.

The V call is TRBV4-1, the J call TRBJ1-1, with D perhaps TRBD1 (5 bases). Germline assignment: CDR1 MGHRA and CDR2 YSYEKL. V lost 1 base and J 4 bases, leaving 16 bases between the germline ends. The CDR3 has 16 amino acids. CDR3 in DNA: TGCGCCAGCAGCCAAGTTCCCGGCAGGGTGGGCACTGAAGCTTTCTTT. This gives the protein CASSQVPGRVGTEAFF.